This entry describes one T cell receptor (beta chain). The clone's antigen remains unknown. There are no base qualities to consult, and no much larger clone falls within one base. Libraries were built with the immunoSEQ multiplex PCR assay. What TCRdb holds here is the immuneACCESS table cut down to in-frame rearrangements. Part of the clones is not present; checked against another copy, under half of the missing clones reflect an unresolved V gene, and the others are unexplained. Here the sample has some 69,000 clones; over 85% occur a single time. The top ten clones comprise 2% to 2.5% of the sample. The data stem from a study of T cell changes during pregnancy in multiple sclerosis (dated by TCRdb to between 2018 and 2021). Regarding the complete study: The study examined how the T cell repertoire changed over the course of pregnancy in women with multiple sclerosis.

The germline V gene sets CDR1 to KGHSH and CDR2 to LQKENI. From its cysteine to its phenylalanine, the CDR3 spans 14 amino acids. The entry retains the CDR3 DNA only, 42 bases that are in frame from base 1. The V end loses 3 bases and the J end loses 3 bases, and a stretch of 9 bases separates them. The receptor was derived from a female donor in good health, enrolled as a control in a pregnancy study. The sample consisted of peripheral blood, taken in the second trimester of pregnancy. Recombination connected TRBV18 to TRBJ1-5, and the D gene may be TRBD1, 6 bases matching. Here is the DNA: TGTGCCAGCTCACCTTACAGGGACAATCAGCCCCAGCATTTT. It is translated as CASSPYRDNQPQHF.